This is a list of T cell receptor beta chains from one sample in a study of shared T cell receptors in the human thymus. The data were produced by immunoSEQ multiplex PCR, yet TCRdb's version contains in-frame clones alone and is incomplete. The sample shows hundreds of thousands of clones, about four fifths of them seen only once. These data were also reused for a study on human thymus T cells.

The specimen was thymocytes. These receptors originate from a boy younger than two with a congenital heart defect. Each CDR3 is given with its conserved first and last residue. Each record gives: clone size, J gene, D gene, V gene, CDR3 DNA, CDR3 protein. A D gene is named only where the DNA matches it firmly. Clone size, where shown, is once, few, many, or a class for clones that have expanded.

clone size: -
J gene: TRBJ2-7
D gene: TRBD2
V gene: TRBV4-1
CDR3 DNA: TGCGCCAGCAGCCCTAGCGGGAAGACGAACTACGAGCAGTACTTC
CDR3 protein: CASSPSGKTNYEQYF

clone size: -
J gene: TRBJ2-1
D gene: -
V gene: TRBV28
CDR3 DNA: TGTGCCAGCAGTTCCAACACGGGGGGCAGCGACAATGAGCAGTTCTTC
CDR3 protein: CASSSNTGGSDNEQFF

clone size: few
J gene: TRBJ2-5
D gene: TRBD2
V gene: TRBV9
CDR3 DNA: TGTGCCAGCAGCGTAGCTACTCCCACCCCCGGGACTAGCGGAGAAAATTTTCAAGAGACCCAGTACTTC
CDR3 protein: CASSVATPTPGTSGENFQETQYF

clone size: -
J gene: TRBJ1-1
D gene: -
V gene: TRBV30
CDR3 DNA: TGTGCCTGGAGCGGAGGGGCGGGGGATGAAGCTTTCTTT
CDR3 protein: CAWSGGAGDEAFF

clone size: once
J gene: TRBJ1-2
D gene: -
V gene: TRBV7-3
CDR3 DNA: TGTGCCAGCAGCCGTGACAGCTTTTCTAACTATGGCTACACCTTC
CDR3 protein: CASSRDSFSNYGYTF

clone size: once
J gene: TRBJ2-1
D gene: TRBD2
V gene: TRBV11-2
CDR3 DNA: TGTGCCAGCAGCTTAGTTGGGCTAGCGGGCTCCTACAATGAGCAGTTCTTC
CDR3 protein: CASSLVGLAGSYNEQFF

clone size: once
J gene: TRBJ2-7
D gene: -
V gene: TRBV5-5
CDR3 DNA: TGTGCCAGCAACCAACCAGGCCCGGGATTCTACGAGCAGTACTTC
CDR3 protein: CASNQPGPGFYEQYF

clone size: -
J gene: TRBJ2-5
D gene: TRBD2
V gene: TRBV5-1
CDR3 DNA: TGCGCCAGCAGCCAGACTAGCGGATTTCTTCGCACCCAGTACTTC
CDR3 protein: CASSQTSGFLRTQYF

clone size: -
J gene: TRBJ2-1
D gene: TRBD1
V gene: TRBV28
CDR3 DNA: TGTGCCAGCAGTTGCCACAGGGGGCTAAGCTCCTACAATGAGCAGTTCTTC
CDR3 protein: CASSCHRGLSSYNEQFF

clone size: -
J gene: TRBJ1-2
D gene: -
V gene: TRBV15
CDR3 DNA: TGTGCCACCAGCAGAGTGAGGTTAGCTAACTATGGCTACACCTTC
CDR3 protein: CATSRVRLANYGYTF

clone size: -
J gene: TRBJ1-3
D gene: -
V gene: TRBV2
CDR3 DNA: TGTGCCAGCAGAGAGCGGGACGGAAACTCTGGAAACACCATATATTTT
CDR3 protein: CASRERDGNSGNTIYF

clone size: -
J gene: TRBJ2-1
D gene: TRBD1
V gene: TRBV30
CDR3 DNA: TGTGCCTGGAGTGTATATGGCCGGGACAGGGTGGCCAATGAGCAGTTCTTC
CDR3 protein: CAWSVYGRDRVANEQFF

clone size: -
J gene: TRBJ2-1
D gene: TRBD2
V gene: TRBV15
CDR3 DNA: TGTGCCACCAGCAGAGCACTAGCGGGAGGTTCCCCGAGCTCCTACAATGAGCAGTTCTTC
CDR3 protein: CATSRALAGGSPSSYNEQFF

clone size: -
J gene: TRBJ1-5
D gene: TRBD1
V gene: TRBV11-2
CDR3 DNA: TGTGCCAGCAGCTTAACAGGGGGCGGCAATCAGCCCCAGCATTTT
CDR3 protein: CASSLTGGGNQPQHF

clone size: -
J gene: TRBJ2-7
D gene: -
V gene: TRBV21-1
CDR3 DNA: TGTGCCAGCAGCAAGTCCCGTTACGAGCAGTACTTC
CDR3 protein: CASSKSRYEQYF

clone size: -
J gene: TRBJ2-7
D gene: -
V gene: TRBV11-2
CDR3 DNA: TGTGCCAGCAGCTTAGATGTCGCGGCCTACGAGCAGTACTTC
CDR3 protein: CASSLDVAAYEQYF

clone size: -
J gene: TRBJ2-7
D gene: -
V gene: TRBV5-5
CDR3 DNA: TGTGCCAGCAGCTTGGTAAGATCGGGCGGGACCGAGCAGTACTTC
CDR3 protein: CASSLVRSGGTEQYF

clone size: -
J gene: TRBJ2-7
D gene: TRBD2
V gene: TRBV5-4
CDR3 DNA: TGTGCCAGCAGCGCACGACTAGCGGGTGGGAGGGGTCCTTACGAGCAGTACTTC
CDR3 protein: CASSARLAGGRGPYEQYF

clone size: few
J gene: TRBJ2-7
D gene: TRBD1
V gene: TRBV18
CDR3 DNA: TGTGCCAGCTCACCAGGGGACAGGGCTTACTACGAGCAGTACTTC
CDR3 protein: CASSPGDRAYYEQYF

clone size: -
J gene: TRBJ2-7
D gene: -
V gene: TRBV6-6
CDR3 DNA: TGTGCCAGCAGTTGTCGAGGCCCTAGCTCCTACGAGCAGTACTTC
CDR3 protein: CASSCRGPSSYEQYF

clone size: -
J gene: TRBJ2-5
D gene: TRBD1
V gene: TRBV14
CDR3 DNA: TGTGCCAGCAGCCAAGATGGGCAGGGGGAGGAGACCCAGTACTTC
CDR3 protein: CASSQDGQGEETQYF

clone size: -
J gene: TRBJ2-7
D gene: -
V gene: TRBV28
CDR3 DNA: TGTGCCAGCAACGTCTGGGGCTGCTACGAGCAGTACTTC
CDR3 protein: CASNVWGCYEQYF

clone size: -
J gene: TRBJ2-3
D gene: -
V gene: TRBV7-2
CDR3 DNA: TGTGCCAGCAGCCTGCAGACCGTCGTGGTTCAGGAGGGCTGGGATACGCAGTATTTT
CDR3 protein: CASSLQTVVVQEGWDTQYF

clone size: -
J gene: TRBJ2-4
D gene: -
V gene: TRBV7-8
CDR3 DNA: TGTGCCAGCAGCTTAGGGGCAGGGAAGGGGGCCAAAAACATTCAGTACTTC
CDR3 protein: CASSLGAGKGAKNIQYF

clone size: once
J gene: TRBJ1-2
D gene: TRBD1
V gene: TRBV30
CDR3 DNA: TGTGCCTGGAGAAAAAGGACCAGGGGGACGCCGTTCCGGCCTCTTACCTATGGCTACACCTTC
CDR3 protein: CAWRKRTRGTPFRPLTYGYTF

clone size: few
J gene: TRBJ2-2
D gene: -
V gene: TRBV30
CDR3 DNA: TGTGCCTGGAATCCTAGGGGGAAGAAGTTTGCCGGGGAGCTGTTTTTT
CDR3 protein: CAWNPRGKKFAGELFF

clone size: -
J gene: TRBJ2-1
D gene: TRBD2
V gene: TRBV11-2
CDR3 DNA: TGTGCCAGCAGCTTAGATCGACTAGCCGTTGGATGGGAGTACAATGAGCAGTTCTTC
CDR3 protein: CASSLDRLAVGWEYNEQFF

clone size: -
J gene: TRBJ1-1
D gene: -
V gene: TRBV4-1
CDR3 DNA: TGCGCCAGCAGCCAAGATGGGTCAGGGGTCGGGACTGAAGCTTTCTTT
CDR3 protein: CASSQDGSGVGTEAFF

clone size: few
J gene: TRBJ2-7
D gene: -
V gene: TRBV5-6
CDR3 DNA: TGTGCCAGCAGCTTAGGGGGTCGGGAGCAGTACTTC
CDR3 protein: CASSLGGREQYF

clone size: -
J gene: TRBJ2-7
D gene: TRBD2
V gene: TRBV6-4
CDR3 DNA: TGTGCCAGCAGTGACTATGGACTAGCGGCCCCCTACGAGCAGTACTTC
CDR3 protein: CASSDYGLAAPYEQYF

clone size: -
J gene: TRBJ2-7
D gene: -
V gene: TRBV11-3
CDR3 DNA: TGTGCCAGCAGCTCAGTTCGGGGCTACGAGCAGTACTTC
CDR3 protein: CASSSVRGYEQYF

clone size: -
J gene: TRBJ1-2
D gene: TRBD1
V gene: TRBV5-1
CDR3 DNA: TGCGCCAGCAGCTTGGGGGGACAGGTCAGCTATGGCTACACCTTC
CDR3 protein: CASSLGGQVSYGYTF

clone size: -
J gene: TRBJ2-7
D gene: -
V gene: TRBV27
CDR3 DNA: TGTGCCAGCAGCAAACGAAGACGGAGCCCGGGGTCCTACGAGCAGTACTTC
CDR3 protein: CASSKRRRSPGSYEQYF

clone size: -
J gene: TRBJ1-1
D gene: -
V gene: TRBV25-1
CDR3 DNA: TGTGCCAGCAGTGAATATAGGGAGGGACCCACTGAAGCTTTCTTT
CDR3 protein: CASSEYREGPTEAFF

clone size: few
J gene: TRBJ2-4
D gene: TRBD1
V gene: TRBV9
CDR3 DNA: TGTGCCAGCAGCCCATCAACGCCGGACAGGGGGCCCAAAAACATTCAGTACTTC
CDR3 protein: CASSPSTPDRGPKNIQYF

clone size: -
J gene: TRBJ1-3
D gene: -
V gene: TRBV19
CDR3 DNA: TGTGCCAGTAGTATAGGGACCTCGGGCCGGGGTGGAAACACCATATATTTT
CDR3 protein: CASSIGTSGRGGNTIYF

clone size: -
J gene: TRBJ2-7
D gene: TRBD1
V gene: TRBV7-2
CDR3 DNA: TGTGCCAGCAGCTACGGACAGGGGGTGATCTACGAGCAGTACTTC
CDR3 protein: CASSYGQGVIYEQYF

clone size: -
J gene: TRBJ2-7
D gene: -
V gene: TRBV2
CDR3 DNA: TGTGCCAGCAGCGAAGTTGCGGGGTCCTACGAGCAGTACTTC
CDR3 protein: CASSEVAGSYEQYF

clone size: -
J gene: TRBJ2-1
D gene: -
V gene: TRBV5-4
CDR3 DNA: TGTGCCAGCAGCTTGGACAGTCGCCCTTACAATGAGCAGTTCTTC
CDR3 protein: CASSLDSRPYNEQFF

clone size: few
J gene: TRBJ2-7
D gene: TRBD2
V gene: TRBV7-2
CDR3 DNA: TGTGCCAGCAGCAAAGGACTAGCGGGAGGGTACGAGCAGTACTTC
CDR3 protein: CASSKGLAGGYEQYF

clone size: few
J gene: TRBJ2-2
D gene: -
V gene: TRBV19
CDR3 DNA: TGTGCCAGTACCCCCAGGGGAGTATGGAACACCGGGGAGCTGTTTTTT
CDR3 protein: CASTPRGVWNTGELFF

clone size: -
J gene: TRBJ1-2
D gene: -
V gene: TRBV14
CDR3 DNA: TGTGCCAGCAGCCAACGGTCCGCCAGGAACCTTATCAATGGCTACACCTTC
CDR3 protein: CASSQRSARNLINGYTF

clone size: few
J gene: TRBJ2-7
D gene: -
V gene: TRBV7-2
CDR3 DNA: TGTGCCAGCAGCTTAGTTACCAGAGGGTTCTTCGGCGAGCAGTACTTC
CDR3 protein: CASSLVTRGFFGEQYF

clone size: -
J gene: TRBJ1-1
D gene: -
V gene: TRBV5-4
CDR3 DNA: TGTGCCAGCAGCCAAATAAAGCCGGGATCTGAAGCTTTCTTT
CDR3 protein: CASSQIKPGSEAFF

clone size: few
J gene: TRBJ2-1
D gene: TRBD2
V gene: TRBV29-1
CDR3 DNA: TGCAGCGCCGGAACGTGCGGGAGGCAATACAATGAGCAGTTCTTC
CDR3 protein: CSAGTCGRQYNEQFF